This entry lists 32 T cell receptor beta chains sequenced from one sample in a study of cytomegalovirus exposure and HLA in healthy donors. PCR primers comprised 60 Vbeta and 13 Jbeta primers. Method: immunoSEQ multiplex PCR; TCRdb's copy keeps in-frame clones and lacks some. The sample gives roughly 100,000 clones, around 82% of which show up once; roughly 5% is in the top ten. Material: PBMCs. The source is a middle-aged man in good health and CMV-seropositive.

This chain uses TRBV18 with TRBJ2-7; 7 bases line up with TRBD1. V shed 0 bases, J shed 3 bases, and the junction held 5 bases outside the gene matches. Germline V lookup: CDR1 KGHSH, CDR2 LQKENI. The CDR3 is 15 residues long. This chain's CDR3 is CASSPPSNRGYEQYF. The CDR3 nucleotides read TGTGCCAGCTCACCACCTTCAAACAGGGGCTACGAGCAGTACTTC.

J is TRBJ1-2 and V is TRBV18; 8 bases match TRBD1. After removal of 7 bases from V and 5 bases from J, the junction contained 15 bases not matched to a gene. This CDR3 spans 16 amino acids. The V gene's germline CDR1 is KGHSH and CDR2 LQKENI. CDR3 region: CASFMDRGTGVYGYTF. The CDR3 nucleotides are TGTGCCAGCTTCATGGACAGAGGGACAGGCGTATATGGCTACACCTTC.

This clone was detected only once. This chain connects TRBV6-5 to TRBJ2-3; 12 bases match TRBD1. Germline assignment: CDR1 MNHEY and CDR2 SVGAGI. J lost 3 bases, V lost 4 bases, and 2 bases had no gene match. The CDR3 is 15 residues long. CDR3 region: CASSWGQGATDTQYF. CDR3 sequence (DNA): TGTGCCAGCAGTTGGGGACAGGGGGCTACAGATACGCAGTATTTT.

J is TRBJ1-1 and V is TRBV2, with TRBD1 as a possible D gene (5 bases). The CDR3 consists of 14 residues. V was clipped by 4 bases and J by 4 bases, with 13 bases between them. CDR1 and CDR2 (germline): SNHLY, FYNNEI. CDR3 region: CASSVGQGGTEAFF. In nucleotides, the CDR3 is TGTGCCAGCAGTGTGGGGCAGGGTGGCACTGAAGCTTTCTTT.

Remarks on this clone: At one boundary the junction diverges from the germline segment, which might be a read error. The rearrangement joins TRBV7-9 to TRBJ2-7; 7 bases match TRBD2. The germline V gene encodes CDR1 SEHNR and CDR2 FQNEAQ (reference sequence). This CDR3 is 16 amino acids long. CDR3 DNA: TGTTCCAGCAGCTTAGCCTTAGCGGGTTCATCCTACGAGCAGTACTTC. Translated: CSSSLALAGSSYEQYF. Based on the CDR3 plus reference TRBV7-9 and TRBJ2-7, the full variable domain is DTGVSQNPRHKITKRGQNVTFRCDPISEHNRLYWYRQTLGQGPEFLTYFQNEAQLEKSRLLSDRFSAERPKGSFSTLEIQRTEQGDSAMYLCSSSLALAGSSYEQYFGPGTRLTVT.

V gene TRBV27 combines with J gene TRBJ1-2, with D tentatively TRBD1 (5 bases). The germline V and J ends were trimmed by 4 bases and 0 bases, with 9 bases remaining between them. The CDR3 is 14 residues long. Germline V lookup: CDR1 MNHEY, CDR2 SMNVEV (reference sequence). CDR3 coding DNA: TGTGCCAGCAGTTCCAGGGAAGCTAACTATGGCTACACCTTC. Its translation is CASSSREANYGYTF.

The chain has TRBV10-2 and TRBJ2-3; 7 bases line up with TRBD1. There are 16 residues in the CDR3. Germline V gives CDR1 WSHSY, CDR2 SAAADI. Germline trimming cut 5 bases from V and 1 base from J; bases unmatched to any gene: 9. CDR3 amino acids: CASSNPDRVGTDTQYF. The DNA of the CDR3 is TGCGCCAGCAGTAACCCCGACAGGGTTGGCACAGATACGCAGTATTTT.

The chain recombines TRBV15 with TRBJ2-3, with TRBD2 matching 9 bases. CDR1 and CDR2 (germline): LNHNV, YYDKDF (reference sequence). V shed 0 bases, J shed 2 bases, and the junction held 18 bases outside the gene matches. The CDR3 loop spans 21 amino acids. The CDR3, as DNA: TGTGCCACCAGCAGAGAACGACCCCGTTCGATAGCGGGGGACCCCACAGATACGCAGTATTTT. It translates to CATSRERPRSIAGDPTDTQYF.

The CDR3 reads CASSLIQTGGVRSPLHF. In DNA, the CDR3 is TGTGCCAGCAGCTTAATACAGACAGGGGGCGTACGTTCACCCCTCCACTTT. The chain is built from TRBV7-8 and TRBJ1-6; 10 bases are shared with TRBD1. Per the germline V gene, CDR1 is SGHVS and CDR2 is FQNEAQ. Trimming cost V 2 bases and J 9 bases; bases outside gene matches: 10. The CDR3 is made up of 17 amino acids.

J is TRBJ1-1 and V is TRBV7-9, with TRBD1 identical over 9 bases. Germline-derived CDR1 and CDR2 are SEHNR and FQNEAQ (reference sequence). After removal of 8 bases from V and 4 bases from J, the junction contained 8 bases not matched to a gene. The CDR3 spans 14 residues. The CDR3 sequence: CASLPTGGSTEAFF. The CDR3 coding sequence is TGTGCCAGCCTTCCGACAGGGGGAAGCACTGAAGCTTTCTTT.

The V and J genes are TRBV5-6 and TRBJ1-2, with D tentatively TRBD1 (5 bases). Germline V CDR1 and CDR2: SGHDT, YYEEEE. The V end was cut by 1 base, the J end by 4 bases, with 11 bases between. The CDR3 extends over 14 amino acids. This chain's CDR3 is CASSLRGGSYGYTF. CDR3 sequence (DNA): TGTGCCAGCAGCTTGAGGGGAGGTAGCTATGGCTACACCTTC.

V and J are TRBV5-1 and TRBJ2-3; TRBD1 matches 7 bases. CDR3 length: 14 residues. Germline CDR1 is SGHRS and CDR2 is YFSETQ. Losses at the gene ends were 4 bases for V and 1 base for J; bases not matched to a gene: 3. CDR3 loop: CASSIGQGTDTQYF. As DNA, the CDR3 is TGCGCCAGCAGCATAGGACAGGGCACAGATACGCAGTATTTT.

This clone came up once. The chain combines TRBV13 with TRBJ1-2, with D possibly being TRBD1 (5 bases). V was cut by 3 bases and J by 2 bases, with 7 bases left in between. The germline V gene has CDR1 PRHDT and CDR2 FYEKMQ (reference sequence). The CDR3 consists of 13 residues. DNA of the CDR3: TGTGCCAGCAGCTTGGACACCAACTATGGCTACACCTTC. Translated: CASSLDTNYGYTF.

The V gene is TRBV6-5, the J gene TRBJ1-6; D gene ambiguous. The V gene's germline CDR1 is MNHEY and CDR2 SVGAGI. The germline V and J ends were trimmed by 0 bases and 11 bases, with 11 bases remaining between them. This CDR3 contains 14 residues. The CDR3 region has the DNA TGTGCCAGCAGTTACTCAGCGGGTGACGCACCCCTCCACTTT. Residues: CASSYSAGDAPLHF.

The chain combines TRBV28 with TRBJ2-7, with TRBD1 matching over 9 bases. Germline V gene lookup returns CDR1 MDHEN and CDR2 SYDVKM. The trim removed 1 base at V and 2 bases at J, leaving 3 bases unmatched. This CDR3 is 15 amino acids long. The CDR3 here is CASSLLGTGPYEQYF. CDR3 nucleotide sequence: TGTGCCAGCAGTTTATTGGGGACAGGGCCCTACGAGCAGTACTTC.

This chain connects TRBV10-3 to TRBJ2-3; D possibly corresponds to TRBD1 (5 bases). The V end was cut by 8 bases, the J end by 2 bases, with 14 bases between. Germline loops: CDR1 ENHRY, CDR2 SYGVKD. The CDR3 loop spans 14 amino acids. The CDR3 here is CAIQGPGYTDTQYF. DNA of the CDR3: TGTGCCATCCAGGGCCCTGGTTACACAGATACGCAGTATTTT.

The rearrangement uses TRBV5-1 and TRBJ2-3; 13 bases map to TRBD2. Germline V lookup: CDR1 SGHRS, CDR2 YFSETQ. Trimming at V came to 4 bases and at J to 2 bases, leaving 4 bases not matched to a gene. CDR3 length equals 16 residues. CDR3 DNA: TGCGCCAGCAGCGGGGGACTAGCGGGGCTCACAGATACGCAGTATTTT. It translates to CASSGGLAGLTDTQYF.

This clone was observed a handful of times. The J gene is TRBJ2-7, the V gene TRBV1; TRBD2 is the table's D call and was not checked against the DNA. TRBV1 is a known pseudogene. This CDR3 is 13 amino acids long. The CDR3 reads CTSMQVRRSEQYF. The CDR3 region has the DNA TGCACCAGCATGCAAGTAAGGAGGAGCGAGCAGTACTTC.

The V call is TRBV6-5, the J call TRBJ1-1, with TRBD1 as a possible D gene (6 bases). The CDR3 consists of 14 residues. V was clipped by 4 bases and J by 3 bases, with 12 bases between them. The germline V gene has CDR1 MNHEY and CDR2 SVGAGI. CDR3 in amino acids: CASSLTRGDTEAFF. The CDR3 nucleotides read TGTGCCAGCAGTTTAACCAGGGGTGACACTGAAGCTTTCTTT.

A word on this clone: One end of the junction is discordant with germline, which a read error may explain. V usage is TRBV14 and J usage is TRBJ2-7; a possible D gene is TRBD2 (5 bases). The CDR3 totals 17 residues. The germline V gene has CDR1 SGHDN and CDR2 FVKESK. In nucleotides, the CDR3 is TGTGCCAGCAGCCAAGTTGGACCGGAGTCTCGGAGGTACGGGCAGTACTTC. Amino acid sequence: CASSQVGPESRRYGQYF.

The chain combines TRBV5-1 with TRBJ2-3, with 8 bases matching TRBD1. This CDR3 has 14 amino acids. Germline V gene lookup returns CDR1 SGHRS and CDR2 YFSETQ. The V gene end was trimmed by 5 bases and the J gene end by 1 base; junction bases not matched to a gene: 3. CDR3 residues: CASRTGQGTDTQYF. For the CDR3, the DNA is TGCGCCAGCAGGACGGGACAGGGCACAGATACGCAGTATTTT.

The chain uses TRBV7-9 and TRBJ1-3; TRBD1 agrees at 8 bases. V shed 5 bases, J shed 6 bases, and the junction held 6 bases outside the gene matches. This CDR3 spans 14 amino acids. CDR1 and CDR2 from the germline V gene are SEHNR and FQNEAQ (reference sequence). The DNA of the CDR3 is TGTGCCAGCAGCCCAGGGGGCCGCGCAAACACCATATATTTT. It is translated as CASSPGGRANTIYF.

The chain employs TRBV2 and TRBJ2-5, with unresolved D. Looked up from germline, CDR1 is SNHLY and CDR2 is FYNNEI. V gave up 7 bases and J gave up 2 bases, with 5 bases separating them. This CDR3 is 11 amino acids long. CDR3 in DNA: TGTGCCAGCACTGTTCAAGAGACCCAGTACTTC. Protein sequence: CASTVQETQYF. Variable domain in full (rest from reference TRBV2 and TRBJ2-5): EPEVTQTPSHQVTQMGQEVILRCVPISNHLYFYWYRQILGQKVEFLVSFYNNEISEKSEIFDDQFSVERPDGSNFTLKIRSTKLEDSAMYFCASTVQETQYFGPGTRLLVL.

The genes are TRBV14 and TRBJ2-7; 9 bases match TRBD2. The CDR3 totals 13 residues. Germline lookup yields CDR1 SGHDN and CDR2 FVKESK. J gave up 7 bases and V 4 bases, and 5 bases lay outside the gene matches. CDR3 region: CASSPGLAREQYF. For the CDR3, the DNA is TGTGCCAGCAGCCCCGGACTAGCGCGTGAGCAGTACTTC. The whole variable domain, remainder taken from reference TRBV14 and TRBJ2-7, is EAGVTQFPSHSVIEKGQTVTLRCDPISGHDNLYWYRRVMGKEIKFLLHFVKESKQDESGMPNNRFLAERTGGTYSTLKVQPAELEDSGVYFCASSPGLAREQYFGPGTRLTVT.

V usage is TRBV6-1 and J usage is TRBJ2-1; 7 nucleotides match TRBD2. The junction had 3 bases not matched to a gene; V was cut back by 7 bases and J by 0 bases. Germline assignment: CDR1 MNHNS and CDR2 SASEGT. The CDR3 has 14 residues. The CDR3 DNA reads TGTGCCAGCATAAAGCGGGGCTCCTACAATGAGCAGTTCTTC. It is translated as CASIKRGSYNEQFF.

The chain employs TRBV7-2 and TRBJ1-5; unclear D gene. Looked up from germline, CDR1 is SGHTA and CDR2 is FQGNSA. This CDR3 has 16 residues. Trimming removed 4 bases at V and 0 bases at J, with 13 bases between. DNA of the CDR3: TGTGCCAGCAGCTCCCCCGGGCGGGATAGCAATCAGCCCCAGCATTTT. It specifies CASSSPGRDSNQPQHF.

This chain uses TRBV30 with TRBJ1-1; no definite D call. V lost 0 bases and J lost 1, with 9 bases in between. Germline V gene data show CDR1 as GTSNPN and CDR2 as SVGIG (reference sequence). The length of the CDR3 is 14 residues. The CDR3 loop is CAWSVSTGNTEAFF. CDR3 nucleotides: TGTGCCTGGAGTGTAAGTACGGGGAACACTGAAGCTTTCTTT. The variable domain in full, completed from reference TRBV30 and TRBJ1-1, reads SQTIHQWPATLVQPVGSPLSLECTVEGTSNPNLYWYRQAAGRGLQLLFYSVGIGQISSEVPQNLSASRPQDRQFILSSKKLLLSDSGFYLCAWSVSTGNTEAFFGQGTRLTVV.

V is TRBV6-1 and J is TRBJ2-7, with D possibly being TRBD2 (6 bases). Germline CDR1 and CDR2: MNHNS and SASEGT. The CDR3 runs to 15 residues. Trimming stripped 5 bases from V and 3 bases from J, with 17 bases between. The CDR3 spells CASSNLAENIYEQYF. The CDR3 coding sequence is TGTGCCAGCAGTAACTTAGCGGAAAACATCTACGAGCAGTACTTC.

The rearrangement joins TRBV18 to TRBJ2-7, with 8 bases that match TRBD1. Trimming cost V 3 bases and J 5 bases; bases outside gene matches: 6. This CDR3 spans 14 amino acids. Germline loops: CDR1 KGHSH, CDR2 LQKENI. CDR3 nucleotide sequence: TGTGCCAGCTCACCCAATTTGACAGGGGACGAGCAGTACTTC. Amino acids: CASSPNLTGDEQYF.

The V call is TRBV4-1, the J call TRBJ1-5; 10 bases align to TRBD1. CDR1 MGHRA and CDR2 YSYEKL come from the germline V gene. Unmatched junction bases numbered 5, after V lost 3 bases and J lost 6 bases. The CDR3 has 15 residues. This CDR3 reads CASSQGQGRIQPQHF. The CDR3 DNA follows: TGCGCCAGCAGCCAGGGACAGGGGCGTATTCAGCCCCAGCATTTT.

The rearrangement joins TRBV19 to TRBJ2-3; 7 nucleotides line up with TRBD2. CDR3 size: 15 residues. Germline V lookup: CDR1 LNHDA, CDR2 SQIVND (reference sequence). J lost 1 base, V lost 4 bases, and 5 bases had no gene match. The CDR3 region is CASSRASGRTDTQYF. The CDR3 DNA reads TGTGCCAGTAGTAGGGCTAGCGGTCGCACAGATACGCAGTATTTT. The full variable domain, with the rest looked up from reference TRBV19 and TRBJ2-3, is DGGITQSPKYLFRKEGQNVTLSCEQNLNHDAMYWYRQDPGQGLRLIYYSQIVNDFQKGDIAEGYSVSREKKESFPLTVTSAQKNPTAFYLCASSRASGRTDTQYFGPGTRLTVL.

This clone was picked up a small number of times. The chain couples TRBV30 to TRBJ1-6, with D tentatively TRBD1 (6 bases). This CDR3 is 15 amino acids long. Germline CDR1 is GTSNPN and CDR2 is SVGIG (reference sequence). V shed 3 bases and J shed 6 bases, with 15 bases lying between them. Here the CDR3 DNA reads TGTGCCTGGAGCTCCGGGGGGGCTTCTAATTCACCCCTCCACTTT. Amino acid sequence: CAWSSGGASNSPLHF.